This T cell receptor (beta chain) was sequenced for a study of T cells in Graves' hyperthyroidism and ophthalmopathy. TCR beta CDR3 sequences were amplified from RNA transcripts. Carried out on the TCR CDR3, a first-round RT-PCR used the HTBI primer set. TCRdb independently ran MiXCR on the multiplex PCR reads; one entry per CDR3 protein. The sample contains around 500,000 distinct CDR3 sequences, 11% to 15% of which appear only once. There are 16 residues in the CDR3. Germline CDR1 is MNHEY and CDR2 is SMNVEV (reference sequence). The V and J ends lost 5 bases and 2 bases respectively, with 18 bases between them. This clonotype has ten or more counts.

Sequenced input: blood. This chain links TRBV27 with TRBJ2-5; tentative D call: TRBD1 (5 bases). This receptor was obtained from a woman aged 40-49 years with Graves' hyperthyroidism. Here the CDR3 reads CASSPGKNPRQETQYF. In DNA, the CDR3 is TGTGCCAGCAGTCCAGGGAAAAACCCCCGGCAAGAGACCCAGTACTTC.